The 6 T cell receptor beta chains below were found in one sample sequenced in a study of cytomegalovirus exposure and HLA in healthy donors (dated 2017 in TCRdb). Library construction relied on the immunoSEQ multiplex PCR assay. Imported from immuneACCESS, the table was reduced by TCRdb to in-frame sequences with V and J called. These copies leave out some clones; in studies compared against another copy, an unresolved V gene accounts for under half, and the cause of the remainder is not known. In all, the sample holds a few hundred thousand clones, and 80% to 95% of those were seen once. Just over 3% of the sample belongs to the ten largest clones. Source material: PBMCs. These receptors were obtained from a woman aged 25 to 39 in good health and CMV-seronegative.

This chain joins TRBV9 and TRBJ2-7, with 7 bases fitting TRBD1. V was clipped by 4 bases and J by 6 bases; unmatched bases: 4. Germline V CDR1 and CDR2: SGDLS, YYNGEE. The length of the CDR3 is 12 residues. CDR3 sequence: CASSSQGPEQYF. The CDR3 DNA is TGTGCCAGCAGCTCACAGGGGCCCGAGCAGTACTTC.

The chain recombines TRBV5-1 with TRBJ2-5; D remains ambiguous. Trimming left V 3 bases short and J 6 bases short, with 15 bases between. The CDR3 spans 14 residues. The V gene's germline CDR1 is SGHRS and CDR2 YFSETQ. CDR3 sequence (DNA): TGCGCCAGCAGCTCTAGAACGGTTAGCCAGACCCAGTACTTC. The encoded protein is CASSSRTVSQTQYF.

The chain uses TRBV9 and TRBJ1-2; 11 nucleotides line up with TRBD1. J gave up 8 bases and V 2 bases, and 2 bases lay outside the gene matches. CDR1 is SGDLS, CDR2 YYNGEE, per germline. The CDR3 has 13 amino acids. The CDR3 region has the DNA TGTGCCAGCAGCGTGCGGACAGGGGGCGGCTACACCTTC. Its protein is CASSVRTGGGYTF.

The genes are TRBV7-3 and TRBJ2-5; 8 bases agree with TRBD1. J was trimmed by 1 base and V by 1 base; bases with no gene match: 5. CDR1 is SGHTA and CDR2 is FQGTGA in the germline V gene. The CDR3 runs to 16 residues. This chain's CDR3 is CASSLMGTGFQETQYF. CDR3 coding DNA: TGTGCCAGCAGCTTAATGGGGACAGGTTTCCAAGAGACCCAGTACTTC.

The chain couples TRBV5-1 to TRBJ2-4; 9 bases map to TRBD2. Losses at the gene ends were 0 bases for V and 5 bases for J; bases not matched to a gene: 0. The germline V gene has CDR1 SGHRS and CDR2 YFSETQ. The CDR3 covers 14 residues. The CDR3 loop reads CASSLGLAENIQYF. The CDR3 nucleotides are TGCGCCAGCAGCTTGGGACTAGCGGAAAACATTCAGTACTTC.

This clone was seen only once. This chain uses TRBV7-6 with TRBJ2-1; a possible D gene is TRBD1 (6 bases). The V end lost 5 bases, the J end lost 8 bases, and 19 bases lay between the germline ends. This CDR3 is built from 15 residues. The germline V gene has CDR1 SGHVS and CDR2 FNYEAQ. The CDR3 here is CASSPNPTGSHEQFF. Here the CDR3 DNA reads TGTGCCAGCAGCCCCAACCCCACAGGGTCCCATGAGCAGTTCTTC.